This T cell receptor beta chain was sequenced in a study of blood T cell repertoires in COVID-19. Trimming stripped 7 bases from V and 4 bases from J, with 10 bases between. Germline V CDR1 and CDR2: WSHSY, SAAADI. CDR3 length equals 12 residues. Produced via immunoSEQ multiplex PCR; TCRdb's table is partial and in-frame only. Here the sample spans 230,000 or so clones, about 90% being singletons. The sequenced sample was peripheral blood. The V gene is TRBV10-2, the J gene TRBJ1-2; D is perhaps TRBD1 (5 bases). This receptor was identified in a man in his forties or fifties with active or convalescent COVID-19. In DNA, the CDR3 is TGCGCCAGCAAAGACAGTAGCTATGGCTACACCTTC. Translated: CASKDSSYGYTF.